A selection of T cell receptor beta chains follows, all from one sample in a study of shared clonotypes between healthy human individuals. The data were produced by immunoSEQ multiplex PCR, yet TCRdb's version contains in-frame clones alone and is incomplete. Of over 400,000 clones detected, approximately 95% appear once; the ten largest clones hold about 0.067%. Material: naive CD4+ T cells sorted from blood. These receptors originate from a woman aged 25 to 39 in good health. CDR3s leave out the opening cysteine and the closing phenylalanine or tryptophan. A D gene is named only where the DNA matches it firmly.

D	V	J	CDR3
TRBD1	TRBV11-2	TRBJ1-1	ASSFQPGQGYTEAF
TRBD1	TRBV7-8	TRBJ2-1	ASSLAGPDRGEQF
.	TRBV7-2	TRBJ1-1	ASSLVGTGAVF
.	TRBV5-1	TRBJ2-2	ASSLGGSNTGELF
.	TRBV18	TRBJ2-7	ASSPLETYEQY
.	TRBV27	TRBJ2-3	ASNNRYRASGTDTQY
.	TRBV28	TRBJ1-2	ASSSGAPGGYT
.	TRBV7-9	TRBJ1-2	ASKLFEDPEYGYT
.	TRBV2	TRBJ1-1	ASSDQGFEAF
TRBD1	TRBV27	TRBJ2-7	ASRRTPTGLGEQY
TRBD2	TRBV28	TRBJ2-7	ASSSAASGSSEQY
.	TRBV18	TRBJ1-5	ASSPSQNQPQH
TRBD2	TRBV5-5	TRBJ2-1	ASSPQGVLAGVSEHEQF
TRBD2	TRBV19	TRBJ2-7	ASSIAGVSTYEQY
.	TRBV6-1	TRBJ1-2	AGLYWGAPNYGYT
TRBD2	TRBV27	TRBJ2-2	ASRGLAGGWTGELF
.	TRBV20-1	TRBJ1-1	SAPRLAEAF
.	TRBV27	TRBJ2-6	ASFHVGANVLT
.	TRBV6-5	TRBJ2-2	ASSYSASPGELF
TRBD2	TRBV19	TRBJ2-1	ASSMRTSGMNEQF
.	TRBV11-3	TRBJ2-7	AAPFYEQY
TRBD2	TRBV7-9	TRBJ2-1	ASSPSSGSSYNEQF
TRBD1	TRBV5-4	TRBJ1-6	ASSPQGEYSTLH
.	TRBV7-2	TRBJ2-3	ASSPWASTDTQY
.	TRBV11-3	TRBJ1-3	ASSGQDSGNTIY
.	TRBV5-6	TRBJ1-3	ASSLESGTGNTIY
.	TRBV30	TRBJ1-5	AWSMTDQPQH
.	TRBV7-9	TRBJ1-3	ASSSYRVLTGNTIY
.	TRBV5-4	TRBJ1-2	ASSSFSNYGYT
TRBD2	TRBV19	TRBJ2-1	ASRAWREGWNEQF
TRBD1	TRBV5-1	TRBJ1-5	ASSLAGQGGQPQH
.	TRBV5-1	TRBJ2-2	ASHKTVAGTGELF
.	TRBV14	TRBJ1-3	ASSQGTVVGNTIY
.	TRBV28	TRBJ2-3	ASSENTDTQY
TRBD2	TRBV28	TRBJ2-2	ASSLLAGATGELF
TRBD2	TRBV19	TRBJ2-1	ASSIGNSGKNEQF
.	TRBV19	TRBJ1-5	ASSIDRAFSQPQH
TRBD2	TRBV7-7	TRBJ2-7	ASSLLAGDSTPLDYEQY
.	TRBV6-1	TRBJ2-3	ASSVGLARYPDTQY
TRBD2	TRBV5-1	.	ASSPGLAGAIGEQY
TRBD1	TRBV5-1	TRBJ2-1	ASSTNRGINEQF
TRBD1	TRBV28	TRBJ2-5	ASEVHQLGTGKETQY
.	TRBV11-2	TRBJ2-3	ASTQGGGSTDTQY